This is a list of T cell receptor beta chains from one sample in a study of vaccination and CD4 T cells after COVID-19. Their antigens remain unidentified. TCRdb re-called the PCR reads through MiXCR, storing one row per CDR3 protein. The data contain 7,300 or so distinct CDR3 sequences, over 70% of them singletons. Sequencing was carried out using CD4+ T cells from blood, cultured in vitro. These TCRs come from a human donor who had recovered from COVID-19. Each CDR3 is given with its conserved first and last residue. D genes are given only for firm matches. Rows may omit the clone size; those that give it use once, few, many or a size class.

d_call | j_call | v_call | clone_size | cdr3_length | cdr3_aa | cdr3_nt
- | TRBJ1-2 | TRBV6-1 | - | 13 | CASSEVRGEGYTF | TGTGCCAGCAGTGAAGTCAGGGGCGAGGGCTACACCTTC
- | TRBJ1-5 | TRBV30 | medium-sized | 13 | CAWTRQGRQPQHF | TGTGCCTGGACTCGGCAGGGTAGGCAGCCCCAGCATTTT
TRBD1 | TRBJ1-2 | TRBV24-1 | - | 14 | CATSDPGQGPGYTF | TGTGCCACCAGTGACCCTGGACAGGGGCCGGGGTACACCTTC
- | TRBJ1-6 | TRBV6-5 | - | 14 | CASSYAVYNSPLHF | TGTGCCAGCAGTTACGCAGTCTATAATTCACCCCTCCACTTT
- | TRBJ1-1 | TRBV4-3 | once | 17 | CASSQEARTRPNTEAFF | TGCGCCAGCAGCCAAGAAGCGCGTACTCGGCCAAACACTGAAGCTTTCTTT
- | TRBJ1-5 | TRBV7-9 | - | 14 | CASSGQRSNQPQHF | TGTGCCAGCAGCGGACAGCGGAGCAATCAGCCCCAGCATTTT
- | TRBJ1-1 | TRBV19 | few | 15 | CASSPVAGGNTEAFF | TGTGCCAGTAGTCCGGTTGCGGGGGGGAACACTGAAGCTTTCTTT
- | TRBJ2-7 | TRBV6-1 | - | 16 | CASSSISGRSSYEQYF | TGTGCCAGCAGCTCTATAAGCGGGCGAAGCTCCTACGAGCAGTACTTC
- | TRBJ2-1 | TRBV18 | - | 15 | CASSLRRTAYNEQFF | TGTGCCAGCTCTCTTAGACGGACAGCGTACAATGAGCAGTTCTTC
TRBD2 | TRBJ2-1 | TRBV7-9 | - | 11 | CASSGIAGGVF | TGTGCCAGCAGCGGTATAGCGGGGGGGGTCTTC
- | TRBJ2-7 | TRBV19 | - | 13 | CATSVEPPYEQYF | TGTGCCACCAGTGTAGAACCTCCCTACGAGCAGTACTTC
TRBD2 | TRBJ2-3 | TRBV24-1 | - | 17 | CATSDLRTSGRTDTQYF | TGTGCCACCAGTGATTTGAGGACTAGCGGGAGAACAGATACGCAGTATTTT
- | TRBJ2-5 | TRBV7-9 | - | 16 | CASSLVSEAVGETQYF | TGTGCCAGCAGCTTAGTATCAGAAGCGGTGGGGGAGACCCAGTACTTC
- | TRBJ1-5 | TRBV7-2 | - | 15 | CASSLFSQGNQPQHF | TGTGCCAGCAGCTTATTTAGCCAGGGTAATCAGCCCCAGCATTTT
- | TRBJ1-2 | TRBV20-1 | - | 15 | CSARPGTLRNYGYTF | TGCAGTGCTAGACCAGGGACCCTAAGAAACTATGGCTACACCTTC
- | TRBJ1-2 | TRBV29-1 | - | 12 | CSVEATPYGYTF | TGCAGCGTCGAGGCCACCCCCTATGGCTACACCTTC
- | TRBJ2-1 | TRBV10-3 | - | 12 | CAISDVGGEGFF | TGTGCCATCAGTGATGTGGGTGGGGAAGGGTTCTTC
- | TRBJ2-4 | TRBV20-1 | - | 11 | CSARSPPVSYF | TGCAGTGCTAGAAGCCCCCCAGTATCGTACTTC
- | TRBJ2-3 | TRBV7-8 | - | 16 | CASSLVWTDNADTQYF | TGTGCCAGCAGCTTAGTGTGGACAGATAATGCAGATACGCAGTATTTT
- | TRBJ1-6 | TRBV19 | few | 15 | CASSPGDASNSPLHF | TGTGCCAGTAGTCCCGGGGACGCAAGTAATTCACCCCTCCACTTT
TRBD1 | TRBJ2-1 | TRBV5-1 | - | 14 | CASSGQGAFNEQFF | TGCGCCAGCAGCGGACAGGGGGCGTTCAATGAGCAGTTCTTC
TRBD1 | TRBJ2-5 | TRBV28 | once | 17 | CASSFPGQGKDQETQYF | TGTGCCAGCAGTTTTCCCGGACAGGGGAAGGATCAAGAGACCCAGTACTTC
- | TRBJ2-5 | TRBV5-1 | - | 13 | CASSLGGQETQYF | TGCGCCAGCAGCTTGGGCGGCCAAGAGACCCAGTACTTC
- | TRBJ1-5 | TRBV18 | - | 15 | CASSPYGDSNQPQHF | TGTGCCAGCTCACCATACGGGGATAGCAATCAGCCCCAGCATTTT
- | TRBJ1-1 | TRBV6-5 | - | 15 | CASSYSAQRGTEAFF | TGTGCCAGCAGTTACTCCGCCCAACGAGGTACTGAAGCTTTCTTT
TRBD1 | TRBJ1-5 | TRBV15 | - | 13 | CATSMDRGEPQHF | TGTGCCACCAGCATGGACAGGGGAGAGCCCCAGCATTTT
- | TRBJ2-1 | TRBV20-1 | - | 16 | CSARDFAGGLYNEQFF | TGCAGTGCTAGAGATTTCGCAGGGGGACTCTACAATGAGCAGTTCTTC
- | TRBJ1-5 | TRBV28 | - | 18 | CASSSARLGTYSNQPQHF | TGTGCCAGCAGCTCAGCTCGACTGGGGACGTATAGCAATCAGCCCCAGCATTTT
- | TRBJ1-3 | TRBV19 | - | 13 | CATRDHSGNTIYF | TGTGCCACTCGGGATCACTCTGGAAACACCATATATTTT
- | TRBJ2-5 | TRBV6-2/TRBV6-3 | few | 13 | CASSYPPQETQYF | TGTGCCAGCAGTTACCCCCCACAAGAGACCCAGTACTTC
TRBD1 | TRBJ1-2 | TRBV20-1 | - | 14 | CSARDYRGGYGYTF | TGCAGTGCTAGAGATTACAGGGGTGGCTATGGCTACACCTTC
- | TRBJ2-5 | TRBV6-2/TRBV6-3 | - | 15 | CASSRSGRWGETQYF | TGTGCCAGCAGTCGTTCAGGGAGGTGGGGGGAGACCCAGTACTTC
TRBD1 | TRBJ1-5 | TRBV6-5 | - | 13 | CASSYGTERPQHF | TGTGCCAGCAGTTATGGGACAGAACGGCCCCAGCATTTT
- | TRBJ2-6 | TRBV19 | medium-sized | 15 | CASSISRGRANVLTF | TGTGCCAGTAGTATAAGTAGGGGTAGGGCCAACGTCCTGACTTTC
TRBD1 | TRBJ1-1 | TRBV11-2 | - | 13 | CASSPDRGSEAFF | TGTGCCAGCAGCCCGGACAGGGGGTCTGAAGCTTTCTTT
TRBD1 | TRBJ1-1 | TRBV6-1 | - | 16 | CASFYGTGILNTEAFF | TGTGCCAGCTTTTATGGGACAGGTATCTTAAACACTGAAGCTTTCTTT
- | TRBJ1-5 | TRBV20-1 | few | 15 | CSAKAGTASNQPQHF | TGCAGTGCTAAGGCCGGGACCGCTAGCAATCAGCCCCAGCATTTT
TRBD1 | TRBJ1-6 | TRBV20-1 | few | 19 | CSAPQGTSPRSSYNSPLHF | TGCAGTGCTCCACAGGGGACAAGTCCCAGAAGCTCCTATAATTCACCCCTCCACTTT
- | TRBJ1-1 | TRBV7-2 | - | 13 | CASSLSPRYEAFF | TGTGCCAGCAGCTTATCCCCCCGTTACGAAGCTTTCTTT
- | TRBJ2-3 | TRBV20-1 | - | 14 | CSAISRAWWDTQYF | TGCAGTGCGATAAGCAGGGCCTGGTGGGATACGCAGTATTTT
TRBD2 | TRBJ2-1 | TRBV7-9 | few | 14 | CASSRRERNNEQFF | TGTGCCAGCTCCCGGCGGGAGAGAAATAATGAGCAGTTCTTC
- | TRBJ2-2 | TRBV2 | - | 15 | CASSASELNTGELFF | TGTGCCAGCAGTGCTAGCGAACTTAACACCGGGGAGCTGTTTTTT
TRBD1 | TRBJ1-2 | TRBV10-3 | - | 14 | CAISVTGGGYGYTF | TGTGCCATCAGTGTGACAGGGGGTGGCTATGGCTACACCTTC
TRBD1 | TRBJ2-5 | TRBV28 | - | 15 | CASSWTGRYQETQYF | TGTGCCAGCAGTTGGACAGGGCGGTACCAAGAGACCCAGTACTTC
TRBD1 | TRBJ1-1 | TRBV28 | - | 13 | CANRQGMNTEAFF | TGTGCCAACCGACAGGGGATGAACACTGAAGCTTTCTTT
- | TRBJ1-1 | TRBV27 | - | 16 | CASSLTVLRGGTEAFF | TGTGCCAGCAGTTTAACCGTCCTGAGGGGAGGGACTGAAGCTTTCTTT
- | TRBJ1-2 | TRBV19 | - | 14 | CASRLYTSDSAVVF | TGTGCCAGTAGGTTGTATACCTCGGACAGTGCGGTGGTCTTC
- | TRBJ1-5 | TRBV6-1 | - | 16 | CASSPRLIWGNQPQHF | TGTGCCAGCAGTCCGAGACTCATTTGGGGCAATCAGCCCCAGCATTTT
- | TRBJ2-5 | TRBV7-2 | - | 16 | CASSPRRAGPQETQYF | TGTGCCAGCAGCCCCCGAAGGGCAGGGCCACAAGAGACCCAGTACTTC
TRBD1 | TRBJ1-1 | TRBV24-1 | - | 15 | CATSDRGTGTTKAFF | TGTGCCACCAGTGATCGCGGGACAGGGACGACCAAAGCTTTCTTT
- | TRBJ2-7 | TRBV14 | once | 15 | CASSRLSGNVYEQYF | TGTGCCAGCAGCCGCTTATCGGGTAACGTCTACGAGCAGTACTTC